The rows below give T cell receptor beta chains drawn from one sample of a study of T-cell reconstitution after alpha-beta-depleted transplantation in children. Each CDR3 protein is one row after TCRdb ran MiXCR on the PCR reads. The table shows about 440,000 distinct CDR3 sequences, with 43% occurring only once. The starting material was PBMCs, obtained before TCRalphabeta/CD19-depleted stem cell transplant. The receptors derive from a girl aged 2-15 years with aplastic anemia, due to receive a stem cell transplant. The CDR3 runs from the conserved cysteine through the conserved F or W. Each record gives: D gene, J gene, clone size, V gene, CDR3 DNA, CDR3 protein. The D gene is left open where the match is weak. The size of a clone is reported for some rows only, either as once, few or many, or as a class for expanded clones.

>.|TRBJ2-5|.|TRBV4-2
TGTGCCAGCAGCCAAGATCAGGGGCCTGGGGAGACCCAGTACTTC
CASSQDQGPGETQYF
>TRBD1|TRBJ1-5|.|TRBV24-1
TGTGCCACCAGACCTCCTCGACAGGGTGGGAATCAGCCCCAGCATTTT
CATRPPRQGGNQPQHF
>TRBD1|TRBJ1-2|.|TRBV5-8
TGTGCCAGCAGCTTGATCGCCAGGGGGGTAGGCGGCTACACCTTC
CASSLIARGVGGYTF
>TRBD2|TRBJ2-5|.|TRBV6-1
TGTGCCAGCAGCACGACTAGCGGGGGAGAGACCCAGTACTTC
CASSTTSGGETQYF
>TRBD2|TRBJ2-1|.|TRBV11-2
TGTGCCAGCAGCCAAGCGGGGGGATACAATGAGCAGTTCTTC
CASSQAGGYNEQFF
>TRBD2|TRBJ2-1|few|TRBV20-1
TGCAGTGCTAGAGGCACTAGCGGGGACTACAATGAGCAGTTCTTC
CSARGTSGDYNEQFF
>.|TRBJ2-1|few|TRBV29-1
TGCAGCGTTGAAGATGACAGCGGGCCATACAATGAGCAGTTCTTC
CSVEDDSGPYNEQFF
>.|TRBJ2-3|.|TRBV20-1
TGCAGTGCCAGGACCGACTGGGGGGCCGGCACAGATACGCAGTATTTT
CSARTDWGAGTDTQYF
>TRBD1|TRBJ2-7|once|TRBV12-3/TRBV12-4
TGTGCCAGCAGCCCCGGACAGGTCGAAGGGCAGTACTTC
CASSPGQVEGQYF
>.|TRBJ2-1|many|TRBV29-1
TGCAGCGTTGCCCCGGCCTTAGCCTACAATGAGCAGTTCTTC
CSVAPALAYNEQFF
>.|TRBJ2-3|.|TRBV6-5
TGTGCCAGCAGTACCGAGTGGTCTACGCAGTGTTTT
CASSTEWSTQCF
>.|TRBJ2-2|many|TRBV20-1
TGCAGTGCTAGTTACAGGAACACCGGGGAGCTGTTTTTT
CSASYRNTGELFF
>.|TRBJ1-6|few|TRBV12-3/TRBV12-4
TGTGCCAGCAGTTATGGGGGGGGTAATTCACCCCTCCACTTT
CASSYGGGNSPLHF
>TRBD2|TRBJ2-5|.|TRBV14
TGTGCCAGCAGCCAAAGATGGCTAGCGGGAGGCCGGGAGACCCAGTACTTC
CASSQRWLAGGRETQYF
>.|TRBJ2-2|.|TRBV20-1
TGCAGTGCTAGAGATCGACGAGGGAGCAGGTCCACCGGGGAGCTGTTTTTT
CSARDRRGSRSTGELFF
>TRBD1|TRBJ2-3|.|TRBV6-1
TGTGCCAGCAGTGAAAGTGGGACAGGGGGAGATACGCAGTATTTT
CASSESGTGGDTQYF
>.|TRBJ1-1|few|TRBV5-5
TGTGCCAGCAGCGGAGCGCTGAACACTGAAGCTTTCTTT
CASSGALNTEAFF
>TRBD1|TRBJ2-7|.|TRBV7-9
TGTGCCAGCAGCTCCGGGACAGGGATTAACGAGCAGTACTTC
CASSSGTGINEQYF
>TRBD1|TRBJ2-1|many|TRBV9
TGTGCCAGCAGCACACGGACAGGGGGAAATGAGCAGTTCTTC
CASSTRTGGNEQFF
>TRBD1|TRBJ1-2|.|TRBV7-3
TGTGCCAGCAGCTTGCTCCTTTCCGGGACAGGGGGCGGACTTGGCTACACCTTC
CASSLLLSGTGGGLGYTF
>.|TRBJ2-2|.|TRBV29-1
TGCAGCGTCCGCCGGGGAGGGGGCCATAACACCGGGGAGCTGTTTTTT
CSVRRGGGHNTGELFF
>.|TRBJ2-5|.|TRBV7-8
TGTGCCAGCAGCTTAGGCGGAAGTCGAGGGGAGACCCAGTACTTC
CASSLGGSRGETQYF
>TRBD2|TRBJ2-7|.|TRBV10-3
TGTGCCATCAGTGCGGGACTAGCGGGAACTTACTCCTACGAGCAGTACTTC
CAISAGLAGTYSYEQYF
>.|TRBJ2-5|.|TRBV11-2
TGTGCCAGCAGCCTACGTAGCACTTCGTACCAAGAGACCCAGTACTTC
CASSLRSTSYQETQYF
>TRBD2|TRBJ2-1|many|TRBV7-2
TGTGCCAGCAGCTTATTACCGGGAGGGCCGGTGAATGAGCAGTTCTTC
CASSLLPGGPVNEQFF
>TRBD1|TRBJ1-1|.|TRBV12-3/TRBV12-4
TGTGCCAGCAGCCGACGACAGGGGAGCACTGAAGCTTTCTTT
CASSRRQGSTEAFF
>.|TRBJ2-7|few|TRBV9
TGTGCCAGCAGCGTAGATACTAGAGCATACGAGCAGTACTTC
CASSVDTRAYEQYF
>.|TRBJ2-1|few|TRBV7-9
TGTGCCAGCTTTGGTCAAGGACTCCTGGGGTACAATGAGCAGTTCTTC
CASFGQGLLGYNEQFF
>.|TRBJ2-7|few|TRBV10-3
TGTGCCATCAGTGATCGCCGCTCCCCCGGGGGCTATTCCTACGAGCAGTACTTC
CAISDRRSPGGYSYEQYF
>TRBD2|TRBJ2-3|many|TRBV12-3/TRBV12-4
TGTGCCAGCAGTTTTCGATCAAGCGGGATCACAGATACGCAGTATTTT
CASSFRSSGITDTQYF
>.|TRBJ2-5|.|TRBV6-5
TGTGCCAGCAGTTACGGGAGGACAGCGGGATCGTTCCAAGAGACCCAGTACTTC
CASSYGRTAGSFQETQYF
>TRBD2|TRBJ2-3|once|TRBV7-3
TGTGCCAGCAGCCCCCGGGGTAGCGGGAGGGATACAGATACGCAGTATTTT
CASSPRGSGRDTDTQYF
>.|TRBJ2-2|once|TRBV15
TGTGCCACCAGACTCCCGGGGGATGCGGCCGGGGAGCTGTTTTTT
CATRLPGDAAGELFF